This TCR beta chain was identified during a study of blood T cells in healthy people across ages. CDR3 length equals 16 residues. Trimming at V came to 3 bases and at J to 5 bases, leaving 11 bases not matched to a gene. Whole-study findings and limits: The CMV status of each donor remained undetermined, and this could have confounded shifts in expanded clonotypes.

A second about 6 to 12 cycle PCR used barcoded and J-beta primers. TCRdb reprocessed the 5' RACE reads via MiXCR and lists one record per CDR3 protein. The top ten hold around 13% of the sample, which has around 1,000,000 distinct CDR3 sequences, under 40% seen once. Comments on this clonotype: Its antigen is not identified.

Material: blood. The chain is built from TRBV12-3 or TRBV12-4 and TRBJ2-3; the match to TRBD1 covers 7 bases. The sequence derives from a man in his late teens or twenties in good health. The CDR3 region is CASSLSTGVSGDTQYF. As DNA, the CDR3 is TGTGCCAGCAGTTTGTCCACAGGGGTCAGCGGAGATACGCAGTATTTT.